This T cell receptor beta chain was retrieved from a study of cytomegalovirus exposure and HLA in healthy donors (dated by TCRdb to 2016 to 2017). Regarding the research as a whole: In an earlier analysis of around 540 of the donors, 250 to 300 Gb of sequence data and about 110 million unique TCR beta sequences from roughly 180 million T cells were reported. Approximately 300 gigabases of sequencing data and 70 million to 100 million unique TCR sequences made up an early release that covered over 550 HLA-typed donors. Of the roughly 410 genotyped donors, 70% to 90% were placed in the genetic ancestry cluster associated with self-reported Caucasian donors. The study aimed to test whether signatures of past pathogen exposure could be identified by cataloging public T cell receptors. Using immunosequencing, the study profiled T cell repertoires from 666 subjects and related those repertoires to cytomegalovirus serostatus. Along with the roughly 670-subject first cohort, a separate validation cohort of over 90 different subjects was used. To predict cytomegalovirus infection status, the study combined high-throughput TCR immunosequencing, statistical association of individual TCRs with disease status, and machine learning. A later analysis re-examined previously published TCR beta repertoires from just over 650 donors and added high-resolution HLA genotyping to investigate patterns of TCR occurrence. Rather than drawing on any new phenotypic data, the later analysis identified candidate immune exposures from TCR beta sequences and the way those sequences occurred across donors. An earlier analysis of some 500 of the donors applied high-throughput TCR beta sequencing to assess whether each TCR beta V gene segment acted as functional or pseudogenic. Donor age, sex, ethnicity and CMV serostatus were compiled alongside the repertoire data. In a later genetic analysis, genome-wide SNP genotypes for about 55% of the roughly 700 donors were used, and that subset was treated as a discovery cohort. All discovery cohort repertoires had been generated using a single sequencing platform. HLA typing covered class I and class II loci at four-digit resolution. The number of typed donors differed by locus: roughly 620-630 for A, B, C, DRB1 and DQB1; some 500 for DQA1; 606 for DPA1; and approximately 450 for DPB1. Four to six DR-DQ haplotypes were handled as single units for association and clustering, since linkage in the cohort was strong. Among about 370 genotyped donors of the cohort, an average of approximately 200,000 unique TCR beta nucleotide sequences was sequenced per donor, of which about 18% were non-productive. The full study reports these points: According to a later genetic analysis, donors in an Asian-associated ancestry cluster had fewer N-insertions in productive TCRs than the approximately 670-donor mean. The presence/absence analyses assumed that sequencing depth was roughly uniform across donors, and that assumption may not be true. In a later analysis, HLA-associated TCR beta chains showed more clonal expansion and lower generation probabilities than non-associated chains that were equally common. The study gave a list of about 160 TCR beta chains associated with cytomegalovirus. Some IMGT-functional V segments, including TRBV6-2 and TRBV6-3, could not be distinguished by the 87-base-pair reads and were therefore excluded. An earlier analysis of around 540 of the donors showed that most TCR beta V segments appeared in productive rearrangements either about 87% or about 30% of the time, which broadly matched IMGT annotations. This cohort had only TCR beta chains sequenced, and the lack of alpha or paired-chain data limited which features could be detected. Specific HLA alleles were associated with around 18,000 TCR beta sequences at a false discovery rate of 0.05 in a later analysis. A group of highly shared sequence variants was considered likely to be a technical artifact of the sequencing pipeline. In vitro tests confirmed that three of the cytomegalovirus-associated TCR beta chains recognize cytomegalovirus antigens. Most TCR sequences were seen in very few donors, while some public TCRs were found in many individuals. According to a later analysis, TCR association rates differed among HLA loci, with DRB1 alleles showing the most associated TCRs and HLA-C alleles showing the fewest. In a later genetic analysis, a missense DCLRE1C variant was associated with V-gene and J-gene trimming of TCR beta chains, and the association was replicated in an independent cohort. For the cohort, immune exposure information was limited to CMV serostatus. Around 16 rarely observed V segments, including chromosome 9 orphons, were excluded from the earlier analysis of about 600 of the donors because counts were too low. The authors suggested that the approach could potentially be extended to other disease states and immunological phenotypes. Because HLA typing was unavailable for some donors at each locus, only the typed subset was used in association tests. Strong co-occurrence of HLA alleles, especially DR and DQ, made assigning TCR associations to individual alleles difficult. Correlated functional status among segregating V segments might reflect linkage disequilibrium, but an unknown experimental factor could not be ruled out. According to a later analysis, most CMV-associated TCR beta chains appeared to be HLA-restricted, and the HLA associations seemed to be driven largely by CMV exposure. A further reported finding was that TCR beta sequences accurately predicted the HLA-A and HLA-B alleles for most subjects in the first cohort. According to a later analysis, parvovirus B19, influenza, CMV and Epstein-Barr virus appeared linked to several top co-occurrence clusters. In both the original and validation cohorts, the classifier was reported to diagnose cytomegalovirus status with high specificity and sensitivity.

Libraries were prepared through the immunoSEQ multiplex PCR assay. For the multiplex PCR, a mixture combining 60 forward primers for TCR Vbeta segments and 13 reverse primers for TCR Jbeta segments was used. Amplification of the CDR3 region of rearranged TCR beta genes was performed with a multiplex PCR assay on genomic DNA. The amplified TCR beta libraries were sequenced on the Illumina HiSeq System as 87-base-pair reads. As for the original processing: In a later analysis, tens of millions of unique TCR beta chains were counted across the 500 to 700 repertoires, and around 10 million of these chains were shared by at least two donors. Raw reads were error-corrected and collapsed into unique sequences with a nearest-neighbor algorithm that merged closely related sequences to remove PCR and sequencing errors. CDR3 sequences were aligned to IMGT reference sequences to assign V, D and J gene segments. For a sequence to be retained, a match of at least six nucleotides to both a V gene segment and a J gene segment was required. Rearrangements were called productive when the CDR3 lacked stop codons and stayed in frame with V and J; all others were non-productive. Following IMGT convention, CDR3 was defined as the stretch from the second conserved V-encoded cysteine up to the conserved J-encoded phenylalanine. The earlier analysis of some 580 of the donors excluded any sequence lacking an unambiguous match to a single V gene segment. An earlier analysis of around 600 of the donors classified V segments as functional when productive rearrangements were above 56.7% and as segregating when the standard deviation between donors was above 5%. A statistical classification framework was developed to diagnose cytomegalovirus status using the catalog of TCR beta chain sequences. A later analysis assigned V and J genes by comparing TCR nucleotide sequences with IMGT/GENE-DB human TR gene sequences. In a later analysis, CDR3 sequences and most-parsimonious VDJ recombination scenarios were assigned using the TCRdist pipeline. In a later analysis, each TCR beta chain was defined by its CDR3 amino acid sequence together with its V-gene family, and reads lacking a unique V-gene family were excluded. A later analysis removed 550 to 650 highly shared, low-generation-probability nucleotide sequences to deal with suspected cross-contamination and a sequencing artifact. In a later analysis, a clonal expansion index for each public chain was calculated from normalized within-repertoire ranks of inferred template counts. A later analysis computed generation probabilities with a VDJ recombination model fitted to out-of-frame rearrangements, and checked the results against IGoR. In a later analysis, TCR-TCR, TCR-HLA and TCR-CMV co-occurrence was scored with hypergeometric tests, and a repertoire-size bias correction was applied to TCR pairs. A later analysis estimated false discovery rates by permuting HLA or CMV assignments 20 times. A later analysis grouped co-occurring TCRs with DBSCAN, adding TCRdist sequence similarity when clustering within HLA-allele-positive subsets. For co-occurrence clustering, repertoires with fewer than 30,000 or more than 120,000 public chains were excluded, along with four to six repertoires with anomalous nucleotide sharing. Entries here come from immuneACCESS through TCRdb and include only in-frame sequences with V and J called. Some clones fail to appear in such tables; in the studies checked, an unresolved V gene covers under half of the shortfall, and the cause of the remainder is unknown. Clone size and the V and J calls come from that table; the DNA yielded D and trimming. For this sample the table gives roughly 160,000 clones, of which 80% to 90% were detected only once. The ten largest clones capture roughly 7.7% of the sample.

The cohort comprised some 700 healthy bone marrow donors. At the time of sampling, every cohort member was nominally healthy, though immune exposures that went unrecorded were likely present. The donor tested CMV seropositive and was one of the 289 seropositive cohort members. Every donor gave a peripheral blood sample, and the peripheral blood mononuclear cells from that sample were used for TCR beta sequencing. Genomic DNA extraction from the blood cell samples was performed with the Qiagen DNeasy Blood Extraction Kit. Remarks on this clone: There is no known antigen for this receptor. No base quality information exists; no much larger clone differs at one position.

The CDR3 has 11 amino acids, counting the end cysteine and phenylalanine. This entry keeps only the CDR3 DNA: 33 bases, framed from base 1. The germline V gene encodes CDR1 DFQATT and CDR2 SNEGSKA (reference sequence). The sample consisted of PBMCs. The receptor was isolated from a young woman in good health and CMV-seropositive. Recombination linked TRBV20-1 to TRBJ2-3, with 8 central nucleotides matching TRBD2. The CDR3 is CSGGAKDTQYF. The sequenced DNA: TGCAGCGGGGGGGCCAAAGATACGCAGTATTTT.